This paragraph covers one T cell receptor beta chain sequence. PCR primers comprised 60 Vbeta and 13 Jbeta primers. Assay used: immunoSEQ multiplex PCR; TCRdb lists only in-frame clones, some missing. This sample yields 150,000 to 200,000 clones, of which about four fifths are seen a single time; 6% to 7.5% belongs to the top ten. This entry comes from a study of cytomegalovirus exposure and HLA in healthy donors. The CDR3 length is 15 residues. Germline V lookup: CDR1 SGHRS, CDR2 YFSETQ. V lost 0 bases and J lost 5, with 9 bases in between. Input material: PBMCs. The V and J genes are TRBV5-1 and TRBJ1-6, with D uncertain. This clonotype was sampled from a man younger than 40 in good health and CMV-seropositive. The CDR3 DNA is TGCGCCAGCAGCTTGGAGGGAGTTAATAATTCACCCCTCCACTTT. This sequence encodes CASSLEGVNNSPLHF.